Listed below are T cell receptor beta chains from one sample, sequenced in a study of shared clonotypes between healthy human individuals. Only in-frame clones appear in the TCRdb table, and some are missing; sequencing was by immunoSEQ multiplex PCR. The data hold approximately 600,000 clones, with approximately 95% observed a single time. Sequenced material: naive CD8+ T cells sorted from blood. These receptors were collected from a woman younger than 45 in good health. The CDR3 runs from the conserved cysteine through the conserved F or W. The D gene is left open where the match is weak. Size is omitted from some rows. Given values are once, few, many or a class for expanded clones.

d_call,v_call,cdr3_length,j_call,clone_size,cdr3_nt,cdr3_aa
TRBD1,TRBV6-5,14,TRBJ1-6,.,TGTGCCAGCATCTCACAGGGGATGAATTCACCCCTCCACTTT,CASISQGMNSPLHF
.,TRBV4-1,15,TRBJ2-7,once,TGCGCCAGCAGCCAAGATCCTAGCTACTCCTACGAGCAGTACTTC,CASSQDPSYSYEQYF
.,TRBV5-6,15,TRBJ1-2,.,TGTGCCAGCAGCTTCCTTAGACAGGCTATCTATGGCTACACCTTC,CASSFLRQAIYGYTF
.,TRBV5-1,16,TRBJ2-7,.,TGCGCCAGCAGCTTGGAAGTTTCCGGACAAAGCTACGAGCAGTACTTC,CASSLEVSGQSYEQYF
TRBD1,TRBV5-4,16,TRBJ1-3,.,TGTGCCAGCTCGGGGGACAGGGGGCGGTCCGGAAACACCATATATTTT,CASSGDRGRSGNTIYF
.,TRBV27,13,TRBJ2-7,.,TGTGCCAGCAGTTCCGGGGGTAGCTACGAGCAGTACTTC,CASSSGGSYEQYF
.,TRBV27,16,TRBJ2-1,.,TGTGCCAGCAGTTTAGTGGGGGCTGGGGGCCCCAATGAGCAGTTCTTC,CASSLVGAGGPNEQFF
.,TRBV27,16,TRBJ2-7,.,TGTGCCAGCAGTTCCCGTACAGCCCGGGGGCCCAACGAGCAGTACTTC,CASSSRTARGPNEQYF
TRBD1,TRBV28,15,TRBJ2-7,.,TGTGCCAGCAGGGAACAGGGGATCATGGCCTACGAGCAGTACTTC,CASREQGIMAYEQYF
TRBD2,TRBV29-1,15,TRBJ2-1,.,TGCAGCGTTTTCGCTAGCGGGGGGTTCATTGGAGAGCAGTTCTTC,CSVFASGGFIGEQFF
.,TRBV29-1,14,TRBJ2-7,.,TGCATCGCTTTGGGACAAACTGTAGTCTACGAGCAGTACTTC,CIALGQTVVYEQYF
TRBD2,TRBV28,16,TRBJ2-1,.,TGTGCCAGCAGTTTTCTAGCGGGAGGGTCCTACAATGAGCAGTTCTTC,CASSFLAGGSYNEQFF
.,TRBV29-1,13,TRBJ2-1,.,TGCAGCGTTGAAAGAGGGGATGGGAATGAGCAGTTCTTC,CSVERGDGNEQFF
.,TRBV5-6,11,TRBJ2-7,.,TGTGCCAGCAGCTTTGGGCACGAGCAGTACTTC,CASSFGHEQYF
.,TRBV7-6,13,TRBJ2-7,.,TGTGCCAGCAGCTTAGGTTTTAACTACGAGCAGTACTTC,CASSLGFNYEQYF
.,TRBV2,18,TRBJ1-1,once,TGTGCCAGCAGTGAAACCCCCGGGAACGTTCCCCTTCGGACTGAAGCTTTCTTT,CASSETPGNVPLRTEAFF
.,TRBV27,17,TRBJ2-2,once,TGTGCCAGCAGCCACTACTCCGGGACCAGAAACACCGGGGAGCTGTTTTTT,CASSHYSGTRNTGELFF
.,TRBV28,16,TRBJ1-5,.,TGTGCCAGCAGTTTATGGGCCGGGGGAGACGGGGAGCCCCAGCATTTT,CASSLWAGGDGEPQHF
TRBD1,TRBV7-9,16,TRBJ2-3,.,TGTGCCAGCAGTTTACGACAGGGGAAGGCCACAGATACGCAGTATTTT,CASSLRQGKATDTQYF
.,TRBV9,15,TRBJ1-1,.,TGTGCCAGCAGCCCTCTTGTGGGGTGGGGCACTGAAGCTTTCTTT,CASSPLVGWGTEAFF
.,TRBV29-1,15,TRBJ2-7,.,TGCAGCGTTGAAGATCCAATTGGGAGCTCCTACGAGCAGTACTTC,CSVEDPIGSSYEQYF
.,TRBV29-1,12,TRBJ1-5,.,TGCAGCGCGAAGACAGAGAATCAGCCCCAGCATTTT,CSAKTENQPQHF
.,TRBV28,15,TRBJ2-7,.,TGTGCCAGCAGCAATCACTCGGGACCGTTCTACGAGCAGTACTTC,CASSNHSGPFYEQYF
TRBD1,TRBV28,15,TRBJ1-1,.,TGTGCCAGCAGTACTGGGACAGCAATGAACACTGAAGCTTTCTTT,CASSTGTAMNTEAFF
.,TRBV28,11,TRBJ2-1,.,TGTGCCAGCAAAAATTTGAATGAGCAGTTCTTC,CASKNLNEQFF
.,TRBV6-1,14,TRBJ1-5,.,TGTGCCAGCACCGACGCGTATAGCAATCAGCCCCAGCATTTT,CASTDAYSNQPQHF
TRBD2,TRBV7-9,15,TRBJ2-5,.,TGTGCCAGCAGCTTAGGATTAGCGGGGCAAGAGACCCAGTACTTC,CASSLGLAGQETQYF
.,TRBV11-3,14,TRBJ2-7,.,TGTGCCAGCAGCTTAGGGGGACATACCTACGAGCAGTACTTC,CASSLGGHTYEQYF
.,TRBV7-9,13,TRBJ2-7,.,TGTGCCAGCAGCTCCCAGGGGAGCTACGAGCAGTACTTC,CASSSQGSYEQYF
.,TRBV5-8,15,TRBJ2-7,once,TGTGCCAGCAGCTGGTATCCCGGAGGGGGCTACGAGCAGTACTTC,CASSWYPGGGYEQYF
.,TRBV28,14,TRBJ2-2,.,TGTGCCAGCAGTTTTGAAGGGAACACCGGGGAGCTGTTTTTT,CASSFEGNTGELFF